A single sample gave rise to the 4 T cell receptor beta chains below, sequenced in a study of tumor and adjacent non-tumor tissue in lung cancer. No cell sorting was done before RNA was extracted from the tissue. A modified ARM-PCR protocol with three rounds of nested PCR amplified TCRbeta. TCRdb recomputed calls from the multiplex PCR reads with MiXCR, one row per CDR3 protein. This table holds 120,000 or so distinct CDR3 sequences, 84% found once. The sequenced sample consisted of lung tumor tissue. The receptors come from a man between 70 and 80 years old with non-small cell lung cancer.

The chain is built from TRBV11-1 and TRBJ1-2; D uncertain. This CDR3 spans 12 amino acids. V lost 6 bases and J lost 5, with 10 bases in between. In germline, CDR1 is SGHAT, CDR2 FQDESV (reference sequence). In DNA, the CDR3 is TGTGCCAGCAGTATGTACAGATATGGCTACACCTTC. Amino acids: CASSMYRYGYTF.

Of note for this clonotype: The missing conserved phenylalanine or tryptophan at the end of this CDR3 makes a read error likely. V is TRBV29-1 and J is TRBJ2-2; TRBD2 aligns across 8 bases. CDR3 length: 14 residues. Germline values: CDR1 SQVTM, CDR2 ANQGSEA. The CDR3 loop reads CSADVAGGTGELFV. CDR3 nucleotide sequence: TGCAGTGCTGACGTGGCGGGGGGCACCGGGGAGCTGTTTGTT.

Points on this clonotype: One junction end does not reproduce the germline sequence, and a read error may be involved. The J gene is TRBJ1-5, the V gene TRBV4-2; D unclear. Germline CDR1 reads LGHNA; CDR2 reads YNFKEQ. This CDR3 is 15 amino acids long. The CDR3 DNA sequence: TGTGCCAGCAGCCGTGACATTCATAGCAATCAGTCCCAGCATTTT. Amino acid sequence: CASSRDIHSNQSQHF.

A remark on this clonotype: The junction departs from the called germline gene at one end, perhaps through a read error. The gene calls are TRBV12-3 or TRBV12-4 and TRBJ2-5; no definite D call. This CDR3 has 11 residues. The CDR3 nucleotides are TGTGCCAGCAGAAACCAGGAGACCCAGTATTTC. Protein sequence: CASRNQETQYF.